This T cell receptor (beta chain) stems from a study of blood T cell repertoires in COVID-19. Data came from immunoSEQ multiplex PCR; TCRdb stores just in-frame clones and leaves some out. Of roughly 240,000 clones detected, around 90% appear once; the ten largest clones hold 2.6%. The TCR sequence derives from a woman between 25 and 40 years old with acute COVID-19. The sequencing sample was made of PBMCs or T cells enriched from blood (not recorded which).

The CDR3 region is CATSDGMGPEETQYF. CDR3 in DNA: TGTGCCACCAGTGACGGTATGGGGCCCGAAGAGACCCAGTACTTC. The chain recombines TRBV24-1 with TRBJ2-5, with D possibly TRBD1 on 5 matching bases. V was cut by 4 bases and J by 3 bases, with 14 bases left in between. The germline CDR1 and CDR2 sequences are KGHDR and SFDVKD. This CDR3 has 15 amino acids.